The 8 T cell receptor beta chains reported below all come from one sample, sequenced in a study of blood T cells in healthy people across ages. It was with a sample-barcoded 5' primer and a J-beta primer mix that a second PCR of roughly 6 to 11 cycles was run. TCRdb itself ran the 5' RACE reads through MiXCR, one entry per CDR3 protein. The repertoire holds around 1,600,000 distinct CDR3 sequences, with 42% as singletons. Sequenced sample: blood. Receptors originate from a woman under 30 in good health.

This chain connects TRBV7-8 to TRBJ2-1; 13 nucleotides match TRBD2. The J call may not be correct, given that the DNA end is closer to TRBJ2-7. CDR1 is SGHVS, CDR2 FQNEAQ, per germline. The length of the CDR3 is 16 residues. This chain's CDR3 is CASSLELAGGPNEQYF. In DNA, the CDR3 is TGTGCCAGCAGCTTGGAACTAGCGGGAGGGCCGAATGAGCAGTACTTC.

V and J are TRBV3-1 and TRBJ1-2; a weak D match, TRBD1 (5 bases). The CDR3 extends over 13 amino acids. V lost 4 bases, J lost 6 bases, and 12 bases lay in between. CDR1 is LGHDT, CDR2 YNNKEL, per germline (reference sequence). In DNA form, the CDR3 reads TGTGCCAGCAGCCCCCCGGGGACTAATGGCTACACCTTC. It translates to CASSPPGTNGYTF.

This rearrangement joins TRBV4-2 to TRBJ2-7, with 14 bases matching TRBD2. Trimming at V came to 3 bases and at J to 4 bases, leaving 5 bases not matched to a gene. CDR1 and CDR2 (germline): LGHNA, YNFKEQ. This CDR3 comprises 16 residues. The CDR3 region is CASSQGTSGGPYEQYF. CDR3 DNA: TGTGCCAGCAGCCAGGGGACTAGCGGGGGACCTTACGAGCAGTACTTC.

This chain joins TRBV27 and TRBJ2-1; D is unresolved. Looked up from germline, CDR1 is MNHEY and CDR2 is SMNVEV (reference sequence). The CDR3 loop spans 12 amino acids. The germline V and J ends were trimmed by 5 bases and 7 bases, with 9 bases remaining between them. The CDR3 DNA follows: TGTGCCAGCAGTCAATACCTTAATGAGCAGTTCTTC. Amino acids: CASSQYLNEQFF.

The chain couples TRBV20-1 to TRBJ1-6, with 7 bases lining up with TRBD1. In germline, CDR1 is DFQATT, CDR2 SNEGSKA (reference sequence). The CDR3 contains 15 residues. V was pared by 6 bases and J by 5 bases, with 10 bases of the junction left unmatched. The CDR3 region has the DNA TGCAGTGCGACCGGGACAGCCATTCATAATTCACCCCTCCACTTT. It is translated as CSATGTAIHNSPLHF.

This clonotype was seen a handful of times. CDR3 sequence reads: CASSPPSGSGEETQYF. The CDR3 coding sequence is TGTGCCAGCAGTCCGCCTAGCGGGAGCGGGGAAGAGACCCAGTACTTC. This sequence joins TRBV6-5 and TRBJ2-5, with 10 bases aligning to TRBD2. Trimming removed 5 bases from V and 3 bases from J; junction bases left unmatched: 9. CDR3 length: 16 amino acids. The germline V gene has CDR1 MNHEY and CDR2 SVGAGI.

The V call is TRBV4-1, the J call TRBJ2-3; D uncertain. V lost 0 bases and J lost 7, with 20 bases in between. CDR3 length: 17 amino acids. Germline V gene sequence: CDR1 MGHRA, CDR2 YSYEKL. The CDR3 nucleotides are TGCGCCAGCAGCCAAGATAGTACCGTACTACTCGCGAATACGCAGTATTTT. It encodes CASSQDSTVLLANTQYF.

This chain uses TRBV19 with TRBJ1-4; 7 bases fit TRBD1. This CDR3 has 15 amino acids. Germline-derived CDR1 and CDR2 are LNHDA and SQIVND (reference sequence). The V and J ends lost 10 bases and 0 bases, in that order; junction bases with no gene match: 8. CDR3: CATRNRGSTNEKLFF. The CDR3 DNA reads as TGTGCCACGAGGAACAGGGGCTCAACTAATGAAAAACTGTTTTTT.